This T cell receptor (beta chain) was identified in a study of T cells in Graves' hyperthyroidism and ophthalmopathy (dated by TCRdb to about 2019). For the study in its entirety: Peripheral blood was sampled at the time of initial diagnosis, prior to any treatment. TCR V-J signatures able to tell the groups apart were searched for in a discovery cohort of some 100 patients, of whom 40 to 45 had Graves' ophthalmopathy and about 55 had stable Graves' hyperthyroidism. Whether ophthalmopathy could be predicted prospectively was tested in an independent validation cohort made up of about 18 hyperthyroidism patients plus 17 patients who later progressed to ophthalmopathy. The roughly 100 discovery patients were randomly split 7:3 into training and test sets. The study also compared thyroid tissue and blood T-cell repertoires from about six Graves' hyperthyroidism patients. Once sampling was done, hyperthyroidism patients were given methimazole at a starting dose of 30 mg daily, whereas ophthalmopathy patients were given high-dose intravenous methylprednisolone. The paper describes TCR Vbeta CDR3 sequencing of 135 peripheral blood samples, made up of around 41 ophthalmopathy patients, some 80 hyperthyroidism patients and roughly 17 progressor patients.

CDR3 length: 15 amino acids, cysteine to phenylalanine. This entry keeps only the CDR3 DNA: 45 bases, framed from base 1. Cut back by 3 bases and 2 bases, the V and J ends lie 11 bases apart. Via the germline V gene (reference sequence), CDR1 is MNHEY and CDR2 SMNVEV. The paper's findings and limits, for the study overall: Sample size was not statistically predetermined, and blinding of investigators to group allocation was not performed. Blood samples also contained most of the expanded thyroid clonotypes (frequency above 0.001), which suggests that blood repertoires may reflect thyroid immune responses. In cross-validation, a model built on a 13 V-J signature told ophthalmopathy apart from stable hyperthyroidism with over 85% sensitivity and about 81% specificity, and in testing the same model reached 80%/75%. In validation, progression to ophthalmopathy was predicted by the model with around 70% sensitivity and roughly 76% specificity, a median of approximately 6.5 months before onset.

The TCR beta CDR3 regions were amplified from the RNA transcripts. For the first round of RT-PCR on the TCR CDR3, the HTBI primer set was used together with the Qiagen OneStep RT-PCR kit. Libraries were constructed in a second round of multiplex PCR, after which size selection and purification were performed. The libraries were sequenced on an Illumina HiSeq2000 using paired-end 100 bp reads. Concerning the study's data processing: SOAPnuke was used to process the raw data, removing reads that contained adapters or uncalled bases, had a mean Phred below 15, or lacked an exact match to the constant primer or identifier. High-quality paired reads were merged using COPE v1.2.5, and each unique nucleotide sequence was defined as a clonotype. MiTCR v1.1 was used to align the clonotypes against IMGT TRBV, TRBD and TRBJ reference segments. The analysis was restricted to V-J combinations with a frequency above 0.0001, which together covered over 99% of the repertoires. A TCS score was defined as the ratio of F50 (clonal expansion) to E x V (chaos), with BLOSUM62-based TCRdist applied between CDR3 peptides within each V-J. Welch's t-statistics and random forest reduced fewer than 550 V-J features to about 12, which were used in a naive Bayes classifier (R e1071). TCRdb cleaned the public reads at Q25 with fastp, built clones with MiXCR and kept in-frame beta chains. Entries that share a CDR3 protein sequence are merged under the most common genes and DNA. TCRdb's processing, not the authors', yielded these V and J calls. Counted in this sample were under 400,000 distinct CDR3 sequences; about 20% of them appeared once. The top ten clones comprise around 54% of the sample.

This clonotype was detected only a few times. What this receptor recognizes is not known. It has no much larger one-base neighbor in the sample; base qualities were not kept. Stable Graves' hyperthyroidism was defined as no progression to ophthalmopathy during 18 months of follow-up. Hyperthyroidism patients were aged 18 to 65 years and newly diagnosed, with disease duration of less than 2 months. Exclusion was applied to patients with uncontrolled infections, other autoimmune diseases, pregnancy or lactation. Diagnoses were established on the basis of clinical symptoms, serum thyroxine and TRAb, thyroid ultrasound, and orbital computed tomography. Ficoll-Paque density gradient centrifugation was used to isolate PBMCs from around 10 ml of fresh peripheral blood. Trizol reagent was used to extract total RNA, and RNA quality was then checked on an Agilent 2100 Bioanalyzer.

The specimen sequenced was blood. The chain is assembled from TRBV27 and TRBJ2-1; the D segment could be TRBD2, given 5 matching bases. This receptor was identified in a woman between 45 and 65 years old with Graves' hyperthyroidism. The CDR3 protein sequence reads: CASSLGADAYNEQFF. The nucleotides read TGTGCCAGCAGTTTGGGAGCTGACGCCTACAATGAGCAGTTCTTC.